The entry that follows covers one T cell receptor beta chain sequence. As yet, its antigen is unknown. CDR3 size: 13 residues. Trimming removed 2 bases at V and 0 bases at J, with 4 bases between. Germline V lookup: CDR1 KGHSY, CDR2 FQNENV. Repertoires were generated with immunoSEQ multiplex PCR, while TCRdb's copy carries only in-frame clones and drops some. Of tens of thousands of clones in the sample, approximately 80% are singletons; the top ten hold roughly a fifth. The data were obtained in a study of T cell responses to AZD1222 COVID-19 vaccine. General observations from the study: Baseline seropositives among AZD1222 recipients totaled only five or six. The donor group comprised mostly white British people and more females; the analysis possibly underestimated clonal diversity.

V is TRBV16 and J is TRBJ1-2; D remains unclear. The sample consisted of peripheral blood, taken on day 0 of AZD1222 vaccination. This clonotype was obtained from an adult in good health. The CDR3 DNA follows: TGTGCCAGCAGCCAAGCTCCTAACTATGGCTACACCTTC. Translation gives CASSQAPNYGYTF.